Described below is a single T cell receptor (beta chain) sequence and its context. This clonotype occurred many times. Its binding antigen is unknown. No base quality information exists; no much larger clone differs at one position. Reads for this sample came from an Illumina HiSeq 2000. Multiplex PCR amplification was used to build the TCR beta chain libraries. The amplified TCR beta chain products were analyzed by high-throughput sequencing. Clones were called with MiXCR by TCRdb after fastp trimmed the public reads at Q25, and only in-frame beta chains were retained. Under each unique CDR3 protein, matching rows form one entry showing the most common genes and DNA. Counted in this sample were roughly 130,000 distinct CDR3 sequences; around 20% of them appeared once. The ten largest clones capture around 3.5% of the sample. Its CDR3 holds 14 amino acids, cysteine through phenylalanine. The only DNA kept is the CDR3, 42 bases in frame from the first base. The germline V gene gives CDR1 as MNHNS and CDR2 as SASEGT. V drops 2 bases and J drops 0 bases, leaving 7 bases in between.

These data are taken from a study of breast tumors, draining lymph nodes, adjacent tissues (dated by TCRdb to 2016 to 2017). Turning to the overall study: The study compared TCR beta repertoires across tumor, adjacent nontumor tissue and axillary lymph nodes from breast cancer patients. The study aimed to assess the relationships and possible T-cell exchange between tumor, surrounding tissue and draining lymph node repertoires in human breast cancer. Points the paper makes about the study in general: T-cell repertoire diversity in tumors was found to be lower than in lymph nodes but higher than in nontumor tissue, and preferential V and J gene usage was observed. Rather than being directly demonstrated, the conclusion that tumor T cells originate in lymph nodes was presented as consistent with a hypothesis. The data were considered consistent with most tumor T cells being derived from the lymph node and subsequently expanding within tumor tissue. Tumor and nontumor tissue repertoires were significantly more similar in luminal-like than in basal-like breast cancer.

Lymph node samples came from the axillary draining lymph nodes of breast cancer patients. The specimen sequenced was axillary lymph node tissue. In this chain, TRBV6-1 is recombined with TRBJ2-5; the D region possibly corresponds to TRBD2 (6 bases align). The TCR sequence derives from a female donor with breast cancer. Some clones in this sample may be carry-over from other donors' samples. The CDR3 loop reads CASSEWTNQETQYF. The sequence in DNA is TGTGCCAGCAGTGAATGGACTAACCAAGAGACCCAGTACTTC.